The T cell receptor beta chain described here comes from a study of CD8 T cells in Susac syndrome. RNA totalling roughly 0.45 to 1 ug underwent reverse transcription with random hexamers. TCRdb reprocessed the immunoSEQ multiplex PCR reads via MiXCR and lists one record per CDR3 protein. The table shows tens of thousands of distinct CDR3 sequences, with roughly 94% occurring only once. The table lists this clonotype with a count of one. Germline V gene lookup returns CDR1 SQVTM and CDR2 ANQGSEA. CDR3 length: 12 amino acids. V trimming: 4 bases; J trimming: 3 bases; junction bases outside the gene matches: 2.

The V call is TRBV29-1, the J call TRBJ2-7, with TRBD1 matching 8 bases. Specimen: CD8+ T cells from PBMCs. This TCR was recovered from a human donor in good health. The CDR3 protein is CSVGQGIYEQYF. Written as DNA, the CDR3 is TGCAGCGTTGGACAGGGGATCTACGAGCAGTACTTC.